This TCR beta chain was identified during a study of regulatory T cells in long-lasting Graves disease. Findings and limits, study-wide: Those with persistent disease had in common more public clonotypes (about 3,000) than new patients (roughly 970).

This CDR3 contains 12 residues. Germline loops: CDR1 LNHDA, CDR2 SQIVND (reference sequence). The V gene lost 9 bases and the J gene lost 3 bases, with 11 bases spanning the gap. Construction of the TCR beta libraries employed iRepertoire HTBI primers in conjunction with Arm-PCR of CDR3 regions. TCRdb used MiXCR to reprocess the multiplex PCR reads, holding one entry per CDR3 protein. The top ten hold roughly 10% of the sample, which has under 500,000 distinct CDR3 sequences, 16% seen once. The time point is: newly diagnosed GD, antithyroid drugs for less than 3 months. From RNA extracted from PBMCs, the TCR library was made. Of note for this clonotype: The antigen remains unidentified.

The sample also formed part of further work on T cells in Graves' hyperthyroidism and ophthalmopathy. As that report states: HTBI primers were used for first-round RT-PCR of the TCR CDR3.

The TCR was taken from a woman younger than 45 with Graves disease. The chain recombines TRBV19 with TRBJ1-2, with D possibly TRBD1 on 5 matching bases. The sample was peripheral blood mononuclear cells (PBMCs), taken at new diagnosis, from a patient treated with antithyroid drugs. This chain's CDR3 is CASRVGDYGYTF. CDR3 nucleotide sequence: TGTGCCAGCAGGGTTGGGGACTATGGCTACACCTTC.